A single sample gave rise to the 19 T cell receptor beta chains below, sequenced in a study of patients and donors after allogeneic stem cell transplantation. TCRdb reprocessed the RT-PCR reads via MiXCR and lists one record per CDR3 protein. The sample includes around 82,000 distinct CDR3 sequences, 5% of them seen just once. The sample taken for sequencing was blood, either unsorted or a sorted T cell fraction (not recorded which). The source is a human donor who was either an allogeneic HSCT recipient or a stem cell or donor lymphocyte infusion donor (not recorded which). It is not recorded whose cells these are; they may come from a transplant donor.

This clonotype was seen a few times. The chain joins TRBV20-1 to TRBJ2-3; D possibly corresponds to TRBD2 (5 bases). The germline CDR1 and CDR2 sequences are DFQATT and SNEGSKA (reference sequence). Trimming took off 4 bases at V and 5 bases at J, with 10 bases between the two ends. This CDR3 has 12 amino acids. The CDR3 DNA is TGCAGTGCTATGAGGGAATTAGATACGCAGTATTTT. Residues: CSAMRELDTQYF.

This clonotype turned up a few times. The rearrangement joins TRBV18 to TRBJ2-5; 7 bases line up with TRBD2. The CDR3 is 14 residues long. Germline assignment: CDR1 KGHSH and CDR2 LQKENI. V lost 6 bases to trimming and J lost 0 bases; unmatched junction nucleotides: 4. CDR3 nucleotides: TGTGCCAGCTCGACGGGGAGGGACCAAGAGACCCAGTACTTC. It translates to CASSTGRDQETQYF. The full variable domain, its missing parts supplied by reference TRBV18 and TRBJ2-5, is NAGVMQNPRHLVRRRGQEARLRCSPMKGHSHVYWYRQLPEEGLKFMVYLQKENIIDESGMPKERFSAEFPKEGPSILRIQQVVRGDSAAYFCASSTGRDQETQYFGPGTRLLVL.

This clonotype was observed at least ten times. This chain links TRBV28 with TRBJ1-2; TRBD1 matches at 10 bases. Germline trimming cut 4 bases from V and 8 bases from J; bases unmatched to any gene: 4. The germline V gene encodes CDR1 MDHEN and CDR2 SYDVKM. This CDR3 is 13 amino acids long. DNA for the CDR3: TGTGCCAGCAGTTATGACAGGGGGCAAGGCTACACCTTC. Residues: CASSYDRGQGYTF.

This clonotype was counted at least ten times. The chain joins TRBV18 to TRBJ2-7; TRBD1 agrees at 10 bases. Germline V gene data show CDR1 as KGHSH and CDR2 as LQKENI. With 9 bases clipped from V and 1 base from J, the junction kept 6 bases outside the gene matches. The CDR3 extends over 14 amino acids. In DNA form, the CDR3 reads TGTGCCAGTGGGGGGACAGGGGATTCCTACGAGCAGTACTTC. Its protein product is CASGGTGDSYEQYF.

This clonotype occurred many times. The chain recombines TRBV27 with TRBJ2-7; 11 bases agree with TRBD1. Germline values: CDR1 MNHEY, CDR2 SMNVEV (reference sequence). V dropped 5 bases and J dropped 3; count of bases not matched to a gene: 6. There are 15 residues in the CDR3. The CDR3 DNA reads TGTGCCAGCAGTGCCAGGACAGGGGGCTTCTACGAGCAGTACTTC. It is translated as CASSARTGGFYEQYF.

Only a few counts were recorded for this clonotype. This sequence joins TRBV2 and TRBJ2-1; D unclear. The germline V gene encodes CDR1 SNHLY and CDR2 FYNNEI. This CDR3 contains 16 residues. V was pared by 3 bases and J by 12 bases, with 24 bases between. The CDR3 DNA is TGTGCCAGCAGTGATCCCCGCGGTGAAGCAGGAACGTTGCAGTTCTTC. Translating gives CASSDPRGEAGTLQFF.

The table lists this clonotype with many counts. The V call is TRBV12-3 or TRBV12-4, the J call TRBJ2-1; no clear D gene. CDR3 size: 11 residues. The V end was cut by 7 bases, the J end by 12 bases, with 13 bases between. The CDR3 sequence is CASTARRVQFF. In nucleotides, the CDR3 is TGTGCCAGCACCGCTAGAAGAGTGCAGTTCTTC.

This chain links TRBV7-2 with TRBJ2-1; D uncertain. Germline V CDR1 and CDR2: SGHTA, FQGNSA. With 5 bases removed from V and 2 bases from J, the gap between germline ends came to 16 bases. The CDR3 runs 16 residues. CDR3 nucleotides: TGTGCCAGCAGCCGCAACACAAGAAGCGCCTACAATGAGCAGTTCTTC. Translated: CASSRNTRSAYNEQFF.

This clonotype has ten or more counts. The chain employs TRBV5-4 and TRBJ2-1, with 8 bases lining up with TRBD1. V was clipped by 4 bases and J by 5 bases; unmatched bases: 8. The CDR3 has 15 residues. CDR1 and CDR2 (germline): SGHNT, YYREEE (reference sequence). The CDR3 spells CASSQDRGRNNEQFF. Here the CDR3 DNA reads TGTGCCAGCAGCCAAGACAGGGGACGCAACAATGAGCAGTTCTTC.

At least ten counts were recorded for this clonotype. The chain has TRBV12-3 or TRBV12-4 and TRBJ1-1; 9 nucleotides match TRBD1. The CDR3 has 13 residues. With V trimmed by 6 bases and J by 4 bases, 3 bases remained unmatched. The CDR3 sequence: CASSMDRGTEAFF. The CDR3, as DNA: TGTGCCAGCAGCATGGACAGGGGCACTGAAGCTTTCTTT.

This clonotype was recorded at least ten times. This chain connects TRBV4-2 to TRBJ2-7; D is uncertain. With 0 bases removed from V and 2 bases from J, the gap between germline ends came to 5 bases. CDR3 size: 13 residues. CDR1 is LGHNA and CDR2 is YNFKEQ in the germline V gene. The CDR3 DNA follows: TGTGCCAGCAGCCAAGATCTTACCTACGAGCAGTACTTC. Protein sequence: CASSQDLTYEQYF.

This clonotype was detected many times. This chain joins TRBV21-1 and TRBJ2-7; the table's D gene call, TRBD1, was not cross checked with the DNA. TRBV21-1 is assigned pseudogene status. The CDR3 totals 15 residues. In DNA form, the CDR3 reads TGTGCCAGCCAGGTCCTTGGGGGACACCACTACGAGCAGTACTTC. Residues: CASQVLGGHHYEQYF.

This clonotype showed up many times. CDR3 amino acids: CASSLLAGVTDTQYF. Here the CDR3 DNA reads TGTGCCAGCAGCCTACTAGCGGGGGTTACAGATACGCAGTATTTT. V gene TRBV7-9 combines with J gene TRBJ2-3, with 11 nucleotides matching TRBD2. The germline CDR1 and CDR2 sequences are SEHNR and FQNEAQ (reference sequence). Trimming removed 5 bases from V and 3 bases from J; junction bases left unmatched: 4. The CDR3 extends over 15 amino acids. The entire variable domain, with the rest obtained from reference TRBV7-9 and TRBJ2-3, is as follows: DTGVSQNPRHKITKRGQNVTFRCDPISEHNRLYWYRQTLGQGPEFLTYFQNEAQLEKSRLLSDRFSAERPKGSFSTLEIQRTEQGDSAMYLCASSLLAGVTDTQYFGPGTRLTVL.

This clonotype was picked up many times. The CDR3 DNA is TGTGCCAGCAGTGTTATGAACACTGAAGCTTTCTTT. Translating gives CASSVMNTEAFF. This chain joins TRBV2 and TRBJ1-1; D gene ambiguous. The CDR3 has 12 residues. The ends were cut back, 4 bases at V and 0 bases at J, with 3 bases in the middle. CDR1 is SNHLY and CDR2 is FYNNEI in the germline V gene.

This clonotype was seen at least ten times. This sequence joins TRBV5-6 and TRBJ2-3, with D perhaps assigned TRBD1 or TRBD2 (6 bases each). The germline V and J ends were trimmed by 4 bases and 6 bases, with 18 bases remaining between them. Germline CDR1 SGHDT, CDR2 YYEEEE. This CDR3 region has 15 residues. The CDR3 coding sequence is TGTGCCAGCAGCCTTCACCAGGGGAGGAAGGATACGCAGTATTTT. Translated, it gives CASSLHQGRKDTQYF.

This clonotype was observed at least ten times. The chain is built from TRBV28 and TRBJ2-7; 7 bases agree with TRBD1. The J segment lost 3 bases and the V segment lost 6 bases, leaving 14 bases of the junction unmatched. This CDR3 is 16 amino acids long. Germline V gives CDR1 MDHEN, CDR2 SYDVKM. The CDR3 DNA reads TGTGCCAGCAGACCCTCGGACAGGCGGCCGCTCTACGAGCAGTACTTC. Amino acids: CASRPSDRRPLYEQYF.

The chain uses TRBV2 and TRBJ2-3, with 7 bases fitting TRBD2. The CDR3 covers 14 residues. CDR1 and CDR2 (germline): SNHLY, FYNNEI. The trim removed 7 bases at V and 2 bases at J, leaving 6 bases unmatched. CDR3 DNA: TGTGCCAGCAAAAGCGGGACCCACACAGATACGCAGTATTTT. Protein: CASKSGTHTDTQYF. The full variable domain, in which reference TRBV2 and TRBJ2-3 provide the parts outside the CDR3, is EPEVTQTPSHQVTQMGQEVILRCVPISNHLYFYWYRQILGQKVEFLVSFYNNEISEKSEIFDDQFSVERPDGSNFTLKIRSTKLEDSAMYFCASKSGTHTDTQYFGPGTRLTVL.

The sample holds many counts of this clonotype. The J gene is TRBJ2-2, the V gene TRBV7-3, with TRBD2 as a possible D gene (6 bases). CDR1 and CDR2 (germline): SGHTA, FQGTGA. Trimming cost V 7 bases and J 5 bases, with 11 bases left between them. The CDR3 contains 13 residues. The CDR3 spells CASNGGGTGELFF. CDR3 bases: TGTGCCAGCAACGGGGGAGGTACCGGGGAGCTGTTTTTT.

The sample holds many counts of this clonotype. V and J are TRBV3-1 and TRBJ2-1; 9 bases match TRBD1. J lost 6 bases, V lost 1 base, and 13 bases had no gene match. Germline CDR1 LGHDT, CDR2 YNNKEL (reference sequence). This CDR3 spans 18 amino acids. The CDR3 is CASSQGSSGTGNINEQFF. CDR3 DNA sequence: TGTGCCAGCAGCCAAGGGTCCTCCGGGACAGGGAATATCAATGAGCAGTTCTTC.